These T cell receptor beta chains were read from a single sample in a study of immune evolution from preneoplasia to lung adenocarcinoma. TCRdb's copy holds only in-frame clones and misses some; the assay was immunoSEQ multiplex PCR. There are over 9,500 clones in the sample; over 70% occur only once, and approximately 4.1% lies in the top ten. Source material: FFPE minimally invasive lung adenocarcinoma tissue. Receptors originate from a person aged 55 to 79 with lung adenocarcinoma. CDR3s include the opening cysteine and the closing phenylalanine or tryptophan. The order of the fields is V gene, J gene, D gene, clone size, CDR3 DNA, CDR3 protein. A D gene is named only where the DNA matches it firmly. A clone size is listed for some rows: how often the clone was seen (once, few, many), or a class if it is expanded.

V gene: TRBV18; J gene: TRBJ2-3; D gene: -; clone size: few; CDR3 DNA: TGTGCCAGCTCACCACGGAGACTGGGCGCAGATACGCAGTATTTT; CDR3 protein: CASSPRRLGADTQYF
V gene: TRBV28; J gene: TRBJ1-2; D gene: -; clone size: -; CDR3 DNA: TGTGCCAGCAGTATTTCCGGACAGAGATATGGCTACACCTTC; CDR3 protein: CASSISGQRYGYTF
V gene: TRBV20-1; J gene: TRBJ1-2; D gene: TRBD1; clone size: -; CDR3 DNA: TGCAGTGTCAGGGGGGGCTACACCTTC; CDR3 protein: CSVRGGYTF
V gene: TRBV7-2; J gene: TRBJ1-1; D gene: -; clone size: -; CDR3 DNA: TGTGCCAGCAGCAGAGGATCCGAAGCTTTCTTT; CDR3 protein: CASSRGSEAFF
V gene: TRBV28; J gene: TRBJ1-3; D gene: TRBD1; clone size: -; CDR3 DNA: TGTGCCAGCAGTCCCGGGACAGGGTCTGGAAACACCATATATTTT; CDR3 protein: CASSPGTGSGNTIYF
V gene: TRBV29-1; J gene: TRBJ2-2; D gene: -; clone size: -; CDR3 DNA: TGCAGCGCACCTTCACCGAACACCGGGGAGCTGTTTTTT; CDR3 protein: CSAPSPNTGELFF
V gene: TRBV7-3; J gene: TRBJ2-7; D gene: -; clone size: -; CDR3 DNA: TGTGCCAGCAGGCGCTTCGACATAGGTGCAGACGAGCAGTACTTC; CDR3 protein: CASRRFDIGADEQYF
V gene: TRBV7-6; J gene: TRBJ2-7; D gene: TRBD1; clone size: -; CDR3 DNA: TGTGCCAGCAGCTTAACCCCCCCGACAGGGGTGCCCGAGCAGTACTTC; CDR3 protein: CASSLTPPTGVPEQYF
V gene: TRBV30; J gene: TRBJ1-1; D gene: -; clone size: -; CDR3 DNA: TGTGCCTGGAAGTGGACCCTGGGTAGGGAAGCTTTCTTT; CDR3 protein: CAWKWTLGREAFF
V gene: TRBV2; J gene: TRBJ2-1; D gene: TRBD1; clone size: -; CDR3 DNA: TGTGCCAGCAGTGAAGGATCGTACAGGGGCAATGAGCAGTTCTTC; CDR3 protein: CASSEGSYRGNEQFF
V gene: TRBV7-3; J gene: TRBJ2-3; D gene: -; clone size: -; CDR3 DNA: TGTGCCAGCAGTCCCCACAACCGACGCGGGGGCACAGATACGCAGTATTTT; CDR3 protein: CASSPHNRRGGTDTQYF
V gene: TRBV7-3; J gene: TRBJ2-2; D gene: -; clone size: -; CDR3 DNA: TGTGCCAGCAGCTTGTCACCTGGTGGCGGGGAGCTGTTTTTT; CDR3 protein: CASSLSPGGGELFF
V gene: TRBV11-2; J gene: TRBJ1-6; D gene: -; clone size: few; CDR3 DNA: TGTGCCAGCAGCCCTGGACAGCCTGCTAATTCACCCCTCCACTTT; CDR3 protein: CASSPGQPANSPLHF
V gene: TRBV18; J gene: TRBJ2-1; D gene: TRBD1; clone size: -; CDR3 DNA: TGTGCCAGCTCCCTGGGACAGGGTCACAATGAGCAGTTCTTC; CDR3 protein: CASSLGQGHNEQFF
V gene: TRBV30; J gene: TRBJ2-5; D gene: -; clone size: -; CDR3 DNA: TGTGCCTGGAGTGAGAACAGGGTGGGTGAGACCCAGTACTTC; CDR3 protein: CAWSENRVGETQYF
V gene: TRBV6-4; J gene: TRBJ2-3; D gene: -; clone size: -; CDR3 DNA: TGTGCCAGCAGTGACGGGCAGACCACAGATACGCAGTATTTT; CDR3 protein: CASSDGQTTDTQYF
V gene: TRBV27; J gene: TRBJ1-2; D gene: -; clone size: few; CDR3 DNA: TGTGCCAGCGGGCCGGGTGCCGAACGGGGCTATGGCTACACCTTC; CDR3 protein: CASGPGAERGYGYTF
V gene: TRBV29-1; J gene: TRBJ2-3; D gene: -; clone size: -; CDR3 DNA: TGCAGCGTCCCGGACGTCCGCACAGATACGCAGTATTTT; CDR3 protein: CSVPDVRTDTQYF
V gene: TRBV6-1; J gene: TRBJ2-7; D gene: -; clone size: -; CDR3 DNA: TGTGCCAGCAGTGAAGCGGCCGGGGCCGCCTACGAGCAGTACTTC; CDR3 protein: CASSEAAGAAYEQYF
V gene: TRBV5-4; J gene: TRBJ2-7; D gene: TRBD2; clone size: -; CDR3 DNA: TGTGCCAGCAGCCAAGGACCGCTCCCACTAGCGGGAGGAACCTACGAGCAGTACTTC; CDR3 protein: CASSQGPLPLAGGTYEQYF
V gene: TRBV30; J gene: TRBJ2-2; D gene: -; clone size: few; CDR3 DNA: TGTGCCTGGAGTGTAGGGTCCGGCGGGGAGCTGTTTTTT; CDR3 protein: CAWSVGSGGELFF
V gene: TRBV30; J gene: TRBJ2-1; D gene: -; clone size: -; CDR3 DNA: TGTGCCTGGAGTGTACTAGGTTATGGGTTCTTC; CDR3 protein: CAWSVLGYGFF
V gene: TRBV27; J gene: TRBJ2-1; D gene: -; clone size: -; CDR3 DNA: TGTGCCAGCAGTTTATACGGGCAGGGCTATGAGCAGTTCTTC; CDR3 protein: CASSLYGQGYEQFF
V gene: TRBV2; J gene: TRBJ2-5; D gene: -; clone size: -; CDR3 DNA: TGTGCCAGCAGTGGGACATTCCAAGAGACCCAGTACTTC; CDR3 protein: CASSGTFQETQYF
V gene: TRBV7-9; J gene: TRBJ2-7; D gene: -; clone size: -; CDR3 DNA: TGTGCCAGCAGCTTACCGCTGGGCGAGCAGTACTTC; CDR3 protein: CASSLPLGEQYF
V gene: TRBV7-6; J gene: TRBJ1-5; D gene: -; clone size: -; CDR3 DNA: TGTGCCAGCAGCTTACCAAAAAAAGGTAGTCAGCCCCAGCATTTT; CDR3 protein: CASSLPKKGSQPQHF
V gene: TRBV5-1; J gene: TRBJ2-7; D gene: TRBD1; clone size: -; CDR3 DNA: TGCGCCAGCAGCCCCACAGGGGCGGTTTCCTACGAGCAGTACTTC; CDR3 protein: CASSPTGAVSYEQYF
V gene: TRBV28; J gene: TRBJ1-5; D gene: -; clone size: -; CDR3 DNA: TGTGCCAGCAGTTCGACGGGGGGGTCTCAGCCCCAGCATTTT; CDR3 protein: CASSSTGGSQPQHF
V gene: TRBV15; J gene: TRBJ2-3; D gene: TRBD1; clone size: -; CDR3 DNA: TGTGCCACCAGCAAGACAGGGAGTCACACAGATACGCAGTATTTT; CDR3 protein: CATSKTGSHTDTQYF
V gene: TRBV6-1; J gene: TRBJ2-7; D gene: -; clone size: -; CDR3 DNA: TGTGCCAGCAGTGAAAAAGGCGGCTTCGTGGGGGAGCAGTACTTC; CDR3 protein: CASSEKGGFVGEQYF
V gene: TRBV6-4; J gene: TRBJ2-3; D gene: -; clone size: -; CDR3 DNA: TGTGCCACCTCCCGGGATTCTGTTGTAACAGATACGCAGTATTTT; CDR3 protein: CATSRDSVVTDTQYF
V gene: TRBV7-8; J gene: TRBJ2-2; D gene: TRBD2; clone size: -; CDR3 DNA: TGTGCCAGCAGCACGCCGGGACTAGCGGGAGTAGGATACACCGGGGAGCTGTTTTTT; CDR3 protein: CASSTPGLAGVGYTGELFF
V gene: TRBV6-6; J gene: TRBJ1-1; D gene: -; clone size: -; CDR3 DNA: TGTGCCAGCAGTTACGATACGGGGCTAGTTCCTGAAGCTTTCTTT; CDR3 protein: CASSYDTGLVPEAFF
V gene: TRBV10-1; J gene: TRBJ1-2; D gene: TRBD1; clone size: -; CDR3 DNA: TGCGCCAGCAGTGATGCGACAGGGTTGGGCTATGGCTACACCTTC; CDR3 protein: CASSDATGLGYGYTF
V gene: TRBV19; J gene: TRBJ2-3; D gene: TRBD2; clone size: once; CDR3 DNA: TGTGCCAGTAGTCCCGGGGGGACTAGCGGGATGAGGGGCACAGATACGCAGTATTTT; CDR3 protein: CASSPGGTSGMRGTDTQYF
V gene: TRBV28; J gene: TRBJ2-6; D gene: TRBD1; clone size: -; CDR3 DNA: TGTGCCAGCAGTTTATCGGGACAGGGAGACTCTGGGGCCAACGTCCTGACTTTC; CDR3 protein: CASSLSGQGDSGANVLTF
V gene: TRBV19; J gene: TRBJ1-6; D gene: TRBD1; clone size: -; CDR3 DNA: TGTGCCAGTAGCGGACAGGGGGGATCCTATAATTCACCCCTCCACTTT; CDR3 protein: CASSGQGGSYNSPLHF
V gene: TRBV7-9; J gene: TRBJ1-5; D gene: -; clone size: -; CDR3 DNA: TGTGCCAGCAGCTTTGGACTTGGGCGGGATCAGCCCCAGCATTTT; CDR3 protein: CASSFGLGRDQPQHF
V gene: TRBV28; J gene: TRBJ2-1; D gene: -; clone size: -; CDR3 DNA: TGTGCCAGCAGTTTAAGACAAGGCGCCCATAACCCGGGAGTCCCCTACAATGAGCAGTTCTTC; CDR3 protein: CASSLRQGAHNPGVPYNEQFF
V gene: TRBV18; J gene: TRBJ1-1; D gene: TRBD1; clone size: -; CDR3 DNA: TGTGCCAGCTCACCAACAGGGACAGGGAAAGCTTTCTTT; CDR3 protein: CASSPTGTGKAFF
V gene: TRBV7-6; J gene: TRBJ2-5; D gene: TRBD1; clone size: -; CDR3 DNA: TGTGCCAGCAGCTCGGACGGACAGGGGAAGACCCAGTACTTC; CDR3 protein: CASSSDGQGKTQYF
V gene: TRBV11-2; J gene: TRBJ2-7; D gene: TRBD1; clone size: -; CDR3 DNA: TGTGCCAGCAGCTCGGACAGGAGATACGAGCAGTACTTC; CDR3 protein: CASSSDRRYEQYF
V gene: TRBV28; J gene: TRBJ2-7; D gene: TRBD2; clone size: -; CDR3 DNA: TGTGCCAGCAGATGGACTAGCGGGAGCTACGAGCAGTACTTC; CDR3 protein: CASRWTSGSYEQYF
V gene: TRBV6-6; J gene: TRBJ2-7; D gene: -; clone size: -; CDR3 DNA: TGTGCCAGCAGTTCTGACTCCGAGCAGTACTTC; CDR3 protein: CASSSDSEQYF